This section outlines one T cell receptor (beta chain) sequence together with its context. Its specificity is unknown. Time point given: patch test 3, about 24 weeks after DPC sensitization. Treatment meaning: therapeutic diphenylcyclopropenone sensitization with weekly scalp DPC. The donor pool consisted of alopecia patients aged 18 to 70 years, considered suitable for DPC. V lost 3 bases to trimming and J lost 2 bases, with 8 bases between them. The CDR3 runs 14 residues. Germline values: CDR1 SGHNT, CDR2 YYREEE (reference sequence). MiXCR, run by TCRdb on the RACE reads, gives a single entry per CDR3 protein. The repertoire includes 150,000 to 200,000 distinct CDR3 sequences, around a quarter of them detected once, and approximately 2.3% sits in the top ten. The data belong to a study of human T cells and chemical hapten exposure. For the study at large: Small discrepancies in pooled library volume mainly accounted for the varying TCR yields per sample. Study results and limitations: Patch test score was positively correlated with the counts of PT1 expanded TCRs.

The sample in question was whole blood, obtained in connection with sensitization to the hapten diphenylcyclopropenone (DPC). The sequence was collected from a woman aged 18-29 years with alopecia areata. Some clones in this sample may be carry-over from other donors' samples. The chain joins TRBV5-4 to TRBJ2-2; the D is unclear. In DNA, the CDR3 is TGTGCCAGCAGCTCGACACTAAACACCGGGGAGCTGTTTTTT. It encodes CASSSTLNTGELFF.